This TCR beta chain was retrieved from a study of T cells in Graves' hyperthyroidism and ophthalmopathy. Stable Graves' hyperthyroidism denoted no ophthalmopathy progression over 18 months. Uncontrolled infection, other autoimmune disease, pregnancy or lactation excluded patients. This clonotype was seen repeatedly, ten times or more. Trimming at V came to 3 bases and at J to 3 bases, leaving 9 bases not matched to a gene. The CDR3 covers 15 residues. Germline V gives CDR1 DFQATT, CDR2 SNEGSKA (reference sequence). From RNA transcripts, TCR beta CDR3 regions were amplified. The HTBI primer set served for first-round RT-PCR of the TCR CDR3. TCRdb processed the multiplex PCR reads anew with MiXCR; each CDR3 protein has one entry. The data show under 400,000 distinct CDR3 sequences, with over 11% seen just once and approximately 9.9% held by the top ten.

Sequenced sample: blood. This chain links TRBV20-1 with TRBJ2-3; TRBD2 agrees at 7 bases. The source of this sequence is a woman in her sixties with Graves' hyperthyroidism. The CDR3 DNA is TGCAGTGCTAGTGATTTTCGCGGGAGTACAGATACGCAGTATTTT. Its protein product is CSASDFRGSTDTQYF.